This TCR beta chain is from a study of CD8 T cells in Susac syndrome. Random hexamers were used to reverse transcribe an amount of roughly 0.5 to 1 ug RNA. TCRdb passed the immunoSEQ multiplex PCR reads through MiXCR, listing each CDR3 protein once. The profile shows some 120,000 distinct CDR3 sequences, 90% to 95% of them singletons. There are 15 residues in the CDR3. Germline lookup yields CDR1 MGHRA and CDR2 YSYEKL. The V and J ends lost 2 bases and 6 bases respectively, with 14 bases between them. Sequences were obtained from CD8+ T cells from PBMCs. The chain employs TRBV4-1 and TRBJ1-5; maybe TRBD1 (5 bases). This TCR derives from a human donor with multiple sclerosis. The CDR3 loop is CASSQSTGPGQPQHF. The CDR3 nucleotides are TGCGCCAGCAGCCAAAGCACAGGTCCTGGTCAGCCCCAGCATTTT.